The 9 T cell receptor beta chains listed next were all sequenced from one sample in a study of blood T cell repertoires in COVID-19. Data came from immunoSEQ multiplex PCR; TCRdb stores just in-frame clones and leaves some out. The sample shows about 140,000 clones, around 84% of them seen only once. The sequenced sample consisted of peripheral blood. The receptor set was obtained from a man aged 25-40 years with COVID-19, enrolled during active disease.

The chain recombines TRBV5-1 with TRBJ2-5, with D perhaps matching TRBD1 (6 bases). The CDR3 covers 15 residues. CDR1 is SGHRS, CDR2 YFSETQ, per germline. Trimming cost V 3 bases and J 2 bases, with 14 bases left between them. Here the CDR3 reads CASSSAVGGQETQYF. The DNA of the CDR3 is TGCGCCAGCAGCTCGGCGGTAGGGGGACAAGAGACCCAGTACTTC.

CDR3 nucleotides: TGTGCCTGGAGTAGATCTAGCGGGAGTATGACAGATACGCAGTATTTT. It yields the protein CAWSRSSGSMTDTQYF. The genes are TRBV30 and TRBJ2-3, with 10 positions matching TRBD2. Germline CDR1 and CDR2: GTSNPN and SVGIG (reference sequence). The length of the CDR3 is 16 residues. J lost 3 bases, V lost 2 bases, and 8 bases had no gene match.

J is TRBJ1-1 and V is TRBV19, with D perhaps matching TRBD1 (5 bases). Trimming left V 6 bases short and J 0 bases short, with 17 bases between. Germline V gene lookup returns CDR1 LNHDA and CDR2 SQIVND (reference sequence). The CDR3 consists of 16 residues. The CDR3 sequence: CASSREPRGMNTEAFF. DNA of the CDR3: TGTGCCAGTAGCCGAGAGCCAAGGGGCATGAACACTGAAGCTTTCTTT.

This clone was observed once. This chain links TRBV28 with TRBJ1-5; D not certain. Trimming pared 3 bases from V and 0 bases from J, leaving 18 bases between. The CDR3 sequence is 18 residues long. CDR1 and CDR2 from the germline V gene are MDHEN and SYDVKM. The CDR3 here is CASSFPSFVSYSNQPQHF. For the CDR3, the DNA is TGTGCCAGCAGTTTCCCAAGTTTCGTATCCTATAGCAATCAGCCCCAGCATTTT.

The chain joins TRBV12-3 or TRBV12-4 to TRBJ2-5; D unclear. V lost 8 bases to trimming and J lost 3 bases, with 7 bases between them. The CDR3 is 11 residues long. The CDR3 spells CASLEEETQYF. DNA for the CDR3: TGTGCCAGCCTTGAGGAAGAGACCCAGTACTTC.

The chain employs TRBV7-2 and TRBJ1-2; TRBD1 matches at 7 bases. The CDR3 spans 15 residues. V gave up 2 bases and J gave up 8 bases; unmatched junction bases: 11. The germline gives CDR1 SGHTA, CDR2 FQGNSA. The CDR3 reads CASSLTNRQGMGYTF. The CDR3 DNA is TGTGCCAGCAGCTTAACCAACAGACAGGGTATGGGCTACACCTTC.

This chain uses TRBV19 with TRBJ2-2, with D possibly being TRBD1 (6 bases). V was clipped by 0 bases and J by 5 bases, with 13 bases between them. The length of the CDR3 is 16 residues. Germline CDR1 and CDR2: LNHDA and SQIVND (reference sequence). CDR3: CASSIDRGTWTGELFF. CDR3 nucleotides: TGTGCCAGTAGTATAGACAGGGGAACGTGGACCGGGGAGCTGTTTTTT.

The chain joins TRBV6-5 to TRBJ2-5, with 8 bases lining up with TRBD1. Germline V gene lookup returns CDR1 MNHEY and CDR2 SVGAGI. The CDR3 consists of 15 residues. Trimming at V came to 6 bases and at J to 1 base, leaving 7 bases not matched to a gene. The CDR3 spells CASRIDRGLQETQYF. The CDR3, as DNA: TGTGCCAGCAGAATCGACAGGGGCCTCCAAGAGACCCAGTACTTC.

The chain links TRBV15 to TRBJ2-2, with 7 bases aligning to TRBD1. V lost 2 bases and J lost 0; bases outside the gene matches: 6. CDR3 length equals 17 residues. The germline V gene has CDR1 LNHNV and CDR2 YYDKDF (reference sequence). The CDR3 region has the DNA TGTGCCACCAGCAGACTTTCGGACAGGACGAACACCGGGGAGCTGTTTTTT. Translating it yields CATSRLSDRTNTGELFF.